Below, one T cell receptor (beta chain) is given with its context. Its antigen is as yet unknown. The junction had 12 bases not matched to a gene; V was cut back by 7 bases and J by 10 bases. CDR3 length: 14 residues. Germline CDR1 LNHDA, CDR2 SQIVND (reference sequence). Only in-frame clones appear in the TCRdb table, and some are missing; sequencing was by immunoSEQ multiplex PCR. This sample has over 750,000 clones, with approximately 97% found just once. This sample is drawn from a study of shared clonotypes between healthy human individuals. Looking at the study overall: Per-donor plates numbered three CD4 naive, three CD4 memory, two CD8 naive and one CD8 memory. Broader study findings: The authors expected sequencing depth to affect clonotype sharing among donors.

The naive CD8 population came from CD45RO-negative cells selected for CCR7, without terminally differentiated effector memory CD45RA+ cells. The genes are TRBV19 and TRBJ2-1; 8 nucleotides agree with TRBD2. This sequence originates from a man aged 25 to 40 in good health. Input material: naive CD8+ T cells sorted from blood. The CDR3 bases are TGTGCCAGTACCATGCCCGGGGGGGAAAAGGAGCAGTTCTTC. It codes for CASTMPGGEKEQFF.